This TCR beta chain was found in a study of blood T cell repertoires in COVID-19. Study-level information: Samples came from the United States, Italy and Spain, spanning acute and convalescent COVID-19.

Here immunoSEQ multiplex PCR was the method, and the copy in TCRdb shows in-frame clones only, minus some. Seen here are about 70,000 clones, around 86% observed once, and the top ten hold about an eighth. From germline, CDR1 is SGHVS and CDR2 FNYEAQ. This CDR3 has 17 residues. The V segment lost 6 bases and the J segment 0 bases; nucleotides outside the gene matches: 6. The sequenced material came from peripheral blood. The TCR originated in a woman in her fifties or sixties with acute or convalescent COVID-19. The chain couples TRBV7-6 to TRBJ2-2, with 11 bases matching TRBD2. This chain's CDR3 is CASSSRLAGSNTGELFF. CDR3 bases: TGTGCCAGCAGTTCAAGACTAGCGGGGTCGAACACCGGGGAGCTGTTTTTT.